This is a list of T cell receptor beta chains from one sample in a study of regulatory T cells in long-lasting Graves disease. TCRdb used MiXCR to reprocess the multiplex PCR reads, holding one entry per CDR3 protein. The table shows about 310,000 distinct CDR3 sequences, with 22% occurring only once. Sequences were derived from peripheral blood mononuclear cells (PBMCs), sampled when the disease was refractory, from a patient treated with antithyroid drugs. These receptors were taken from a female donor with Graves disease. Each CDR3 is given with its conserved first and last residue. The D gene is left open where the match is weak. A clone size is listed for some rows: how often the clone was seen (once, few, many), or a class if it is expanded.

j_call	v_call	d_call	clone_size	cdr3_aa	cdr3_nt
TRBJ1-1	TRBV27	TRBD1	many	CASSFVRGHNEAFF	TGTGCCAGCAGTTTTGTCAGGGGGCATAACGAAGCTTTCTTT
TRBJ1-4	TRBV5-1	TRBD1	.	CPSSERDRGPGEKLFF	TGCCCCAGCAGCGAAAGGGACAGGGGGCCGGGGGAAAAACTGTTTTTT
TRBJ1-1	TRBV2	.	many	CASSKQPSNTEAFF	TGTGCCAGCAGTAAACAGCCCTCGAACACTGAAGCTTTCTTT
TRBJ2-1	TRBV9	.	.	CASSAANYNEQFF	TGTGCCAGCAGCGCCGCAAACTACAATGAGCAGTTCTTC
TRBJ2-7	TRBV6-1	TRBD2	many	CASSVLAVGGPSYEQYF	TGTGCCAGCAGTGTCTTGGCGGTGGGAGGGCCCTCCTACGAGCAGTACTTC
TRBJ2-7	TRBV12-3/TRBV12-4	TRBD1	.	CASSGPGQVYEQYF	TGCGCCAGCAGTGGGCCGGGACAGGTTTACGAGCAGTACTTC
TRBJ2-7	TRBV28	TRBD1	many	CASSSYIIRDRSYEQYF	TGTGCCAGCAGTTCCTACATAATTCGGGACAGGTCCTACGAGCAGTACTTC
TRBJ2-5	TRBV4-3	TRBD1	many	CASSPRTGEETQYF	TGCGCCAGCAGCCCCAGGACAGGGGAAGAGACCCAGTACTTC
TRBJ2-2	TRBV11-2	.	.	CASSWTPLRLDTGELFF	TGTGCCAGCAGCTGGACCCCACTGAGGTTGGACACCGGGGAGCTGTTTTTT
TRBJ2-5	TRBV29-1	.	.	CSGTSTGFETQYF	TGCAGCGGGACCTCGACTGGGTTCGAGACCCAGTACTTC
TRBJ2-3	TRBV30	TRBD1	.	CAWSGGQGNTQYF	TGTGCCTGGAGTGGAGGACAGGGAAATACGCAGTATTTT
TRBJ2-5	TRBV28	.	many	CASSLLFGAQYF	TGTGCCAGCAGTTTACTTTTCGGGGCTCAGTACTTC
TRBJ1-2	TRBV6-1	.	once	CACTSTGIGYGYTF	TGTGCCTGCACATCCACAGGAATTGGTTATGGCTACACCTTC
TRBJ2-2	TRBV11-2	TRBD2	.	CASSLLLADTGELFF	TGTGCCAGCAGCTTATTACTAGCGGACACCGGGGAGCTGTTTTTT
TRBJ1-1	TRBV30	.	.	CAWSERGRGNTEAFF	TGTGCCTGGAGTGAGAGGGGACGGGGGAACACTGAAGCTTTCTTT
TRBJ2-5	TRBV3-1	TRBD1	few	CASSQGQGQETQYF	TGTGCCAGCAGCCAAGGACAGGGACAAGAGACCCAGTACTTC
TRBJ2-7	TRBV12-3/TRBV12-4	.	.	CASSLGQGGLMLEQYF	TGTGCCAGCAGTTTGGGGCAGGGTGGGCTGATGCTCGAGCAGTACTTC
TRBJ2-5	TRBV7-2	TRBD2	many	CASSEGLAGLSGGETQYF	TGTGCCAGCAGCGAGGGACTAGCGGGCCTTTCGGGGGGAGAGACCCAGTACTTC
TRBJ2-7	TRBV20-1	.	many	CSAIGQHSYEQYF	TGCAGTGCTATCGGGCAGCACAGTTACGAGCAGTACTTC
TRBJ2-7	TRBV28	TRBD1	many	CASRPTTGTATYEQYF	TGTGCCAGCAGACCCACTACCGGGACAGCGACCTACGAGCAGTACTTC
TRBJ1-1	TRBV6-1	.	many	CASSETLNTEAFF	TGTGCCAGCAGTGAAACACTGAACACTGAAGCTTTCTTT
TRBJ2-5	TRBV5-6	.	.	CASSFLGSAGKETQYF	TGTGCCAGCAGCTTCCTCGGTTCTGCGGGCAAAGAGACCCAGTACTTC
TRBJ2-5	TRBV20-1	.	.	CSGGGQETQYF	TGCAGTGGTGGCGGCCAAGAGACCCAGTACTTC
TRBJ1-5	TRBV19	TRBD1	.	CASGTVNNQPQHF	TGTGCCAGTGGGACAGTCAACAATCAGCCCCAGCATTTT
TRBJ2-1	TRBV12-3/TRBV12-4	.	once	CASSLLKNNNEQFF	TGTGCCAGCAGTTTATTGAAGAATAACAATGAGCAGTTCTTC
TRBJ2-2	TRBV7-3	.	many	CASSLNGGVDTGELFF	TGTGCCAGCAGCTTAAACGGGGGCGTAGACACCGGGGAGCTGTTTTTT
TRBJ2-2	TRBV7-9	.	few	CASSFLYRGANTGELFF	TGTGCCAGCAGCTTTTTGTACCGGGGTGCGAACACCGGGGAGCTGTTTTTT
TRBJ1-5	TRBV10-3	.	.	CAISEYPGSPNQPQHF	TGTGCCATCAGTGAGTATCCGGGGTCCCCCAATCAGCCCCAGCATTTT
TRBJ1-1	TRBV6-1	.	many	CASSGLQGLTEAFF	TGTGCCAGCAGTGGACTGCAGGGGTTGACTGAAGCTTTCTTT
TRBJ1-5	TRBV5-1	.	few	CASTMPGGNQPQHF	TGCGCCAGCACCATGCCGGGGGGCAATCAGCCCCAGCATTTT
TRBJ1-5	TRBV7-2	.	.	CASSPHRANQPQHF	TGTGCCAGCAGCCCCCACAGGGCCAATCAGCCCCAGCATTTT
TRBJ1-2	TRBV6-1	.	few	CASKQTGLHGYTF	TGTGCCAGCAAACAAACAGGACTCCATGGCTACACCTTC
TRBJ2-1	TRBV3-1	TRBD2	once	CASSQDRYSGIYNEQFF	TGTGCCAGCAGCCAAGATCGATATAGCGGGATATACAATGAGCAGTTCTTC
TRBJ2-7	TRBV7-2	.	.	CASSYTGNSYEQYF	TGTGCCAGCAGCTACACAGGGAACTCCTACGAGCAGTACTTC